These 30 T cell receptor beta chains were all obtained from the same sample, sequenced in a study of PD-1 blockade in mismatch repair-deficient tumors. Measured with immunoSEQ multiplex PCR; TCRdb has only the in-frame clones, and not every one. The sample has around 25,000 clones, 70% to 85% seen once. The source was PBMCs, collected before pembrolizumab treatment. These receptors were collected from an adult with mismatch repair-deficient cancer.

This rearrangement joins TRBV11-2 to TRBJ2-7; possible D gene TRBD2, 6 bases. The V gene lost 1 base and the J gene lost 6 bases, with 19 bases spanning the gap. The CDR3 is 16 residues long. Germline CDR1 reads SGHAT; CDR2 reads FQNNGV. In nucleotides, the CDR3 is TGTGCCAGCAGCTTAGGGGTAGCGGTCAGCGGTGCCGAGCAGTACTTC. It encodes CASSLGVAVSGAEQYF.

The chain uses TRBV7-9 and TRBJ2-1, with 7 bases aligning to TRBD2. Trimming at V came to 7 bases and at J to 1 base, leaving 4 bases not matched to a gene. The germline V gene has CDR1 SEHNR and CDR2 FQNEAQ (reference sequence). The CDR3 consists of 14 residues. The CDR3 sequence: CASTVGGSYNEQFF. CDR3 in DNA: TGTGCCAGCACCGTCGGGGGGTCCTACAATGAGCAGTTCTTC.

A single count supports this clone. The chain has TRBV2 and TRBJ2-1, with 10 nucleotides matching TRBD2. CDR3 length: 16 residues. V dropped 3 bases and J dropped 6; count of bases not matched to a gene: 8. Germline V CDR1 and CDR2: SNHLY, FYNNEI. The CDR3 DNA is TGTGCCAGCAGTGAGGTCGGTCTAGCGGGAGTCAATGAGCAGTTCTTC. It is translated as CASSEVGLAGVNEQFF.

This clone was seen once. The genes are TRBV28 and TRBJ2-7, with 10 bases matching TRBD2. The V gene's germline CDR1 is MDHEN and CDR2 SYDVKM. CDR3 length: 16 residues. The trim removed 3 bases at V and 7 bases at J, leaving 12 bases unmatched. CDR3 nucleotide sequence: TGTGCCAGCAGTTTGAGCCGAAGCGGGAGGGGCGGTGAGCAGTACTTC. Translation gives CASSLSRSGRGGEQYF.

The chain couples TRBV13 to TRBJ2-7, with TRBD1 matching over 12 bases. This CDR3 is 15 amino acids long. Germline CDR1 PRHDT, CDR2 FYEKMQ (reference sequence). Trimming cost V 4 bases and J 3 bases; bases outside gene matches: 4. CDR3 nucleotide sequence: TGTGCCAGCAGCTCCTGGGACAGGGGGCACTACGAGCAGTACTTC. This codes for CASSSWDRGHYEQYF.

This clone was seen a handful of times. The chain uses TRBV27 and TRBJ1-6, with D tentatively TRBD1 (6 bases). Germline V gene data show CDR1 as MNHEY and CDR2 as SMNVEV (reference sequence). Trimming stripped 4 bases from V and 9 bases from J, with 19 bases between. The CDR3 contains 16 residues. The CDR3 spells CASSSHPTGLISPLHF. The CDR3 DNA sequence: TGTGCCAGCAGTTCCCACCCGACAGGCCTGATTTCACCCCTCCACTTT.

In this sample, this clone turned up once. This sequence joins TRBV12-5 and TRBJ1-2; 7 positions match TRBD1. The CDR3 has 16 residues. The trim removed 3 bases at V and 0 bases at J, leaving 7 bases unmatched. CDR1 is LGHNT, CDR2 FRNRAP, per germline. The CDR3 DNA is TGTGCTAGTGGTTTAGCGACAGGGTTGACTAACTATGGCTACACCTTC. This gives the protein CASGLATGLTNYGYTF. Full variable domain (missing parts from reference TRBV12-5 and TRBJ1-2): DARVTQTPRHKVTEMGQEVTMRCQPILGHNTVFWYRQTMMQGLELLAYFRNRAPLDDSGMPKDRFSAEMPDATLATLKIQPSEPRDSAVYFCASGLATGLTNYGYTFGSGTRLTVV.

The V gene is TRBV5-1, the J gene TRBJ2-3; D perhaps matches TRBD2 (6 bases). Trimming stripped 4 bases from V and 1 base from J, with 7 bases between. This CDR3 contains 13 residues. The germline CDR1 and CDR2 sequences are SGHRS and YFSETQ. CDR3 residues: CASSPSGTDTQYF. CDR3 in DNA: TGCGCCAGCAGCCCTAGCGGCACAGATACGCAGTATTTT. The full variable domain, with the rest looked up from reference TRBV5-1 and TRBJ2-3, is KAGVTQTPRYLIKTRGQQVTLSCSPISGHRSVSWYQQTPGQGLQFLFEYFSETQRNKGNFPGRFSGRQFSNSRSEMNVSTLELGDSALYLCASSPSGTDTQYFGPGTRLTVL.

The gene calls are TRBV30 and TRBJ2-5; 12 bases are a match to TRBD2. V was pared by 2 bases and J by 5 bases, with 9 bases of the junction left unmatched. This CDR3 contains 16 residues. CDR1 is GTSNPN, CDR2 SVGIG, per germline (reference sequence). CDR3 sequence (DNA): TGTGCCTGGAGTCTAGCACTAGCGGGAGGAAGGGAGACCCAGTACTTC. It specifies CAWSLALAGGRETQYF.

The CDR3: CASRDSLNEQYF. The CDR3 nucleotides read TGTGCCAGCCGGGACAGCTTAAACGAGCAGTACTTC. The gene calls are TRBV28 and TRBJ2-7, with 7 bases fitting TRBD1. Germline lookup yields CDR1 MDHEN and CDR2 SYDVKM. The junction had 6 bases not matched to a gene; V was cut back by 8 bases and J by 5 bases. The CDR3 is made up of 12 amino acids.

The V call is TRBV5-1, the J call TRBJ2-1, with no clear D. V was trimmed by 1 base and J by 12 bases, leaving 14 bases between them. The CDR3 length is 13 residues. Germline V gene sequence: CDR1 SGHRS, CDR2 YFSETQ. Here the CDR3 DNA reads TGCGCCAGCAGCTTGACCGGGTTGGTAGGGCAGTTCTTC. Its protein is CASSLTGLVGQFF.

The rearrangement joins TRBV5-5 to TRBJ1-1; weak D call: TRBD1 (5 bases). The V and J ends lost 4 bases and 5 bases respectively, with 21 bases between them. Per the germline V gene, CDR1 is SGHKS and CDR2 is YYEKEE (reference sequence). The CDR3 spans 16 residues. CDR3 sequence (DNA): TGTGCCAGCAGCCCGATGGTCGGTGGGGCTCTTACTGAAGCTTTCTTT. Translated: CASSPMVGGALTEAFF. Full variable domain (missing parts from reference TRBV5-5 and TRBJ1-1): DAGVTQSPTHLIKTRGQQVTLRCSPISGHKSVSWYQQVLGQGPQFIFQYYEKEERGRGNFPDRFSARQFPNYSSELNVNALLLGDSALYLCASSPMVGGALTEAFFGQGTRLTVV.

V usage is TRBV19 and J usage is TRBJ2-7, with 10 bases aligning to TRBD1. V was clipped by 5 bases and J by 3 bases; unmatched bases: 7. CDR3 length: 15 amino acids. Looked up from germline, CDR1 is LNHDA and CDR2 is SQIVND (reference sequence). The CDR3 reads CASSSRDRGIYEQYF. The CDR3 nucleotides read TGTGCCAGTAGTTCCCGGGACAGGGGAATCTACGAGCAGTACTTC.

The chain carries TRBV6-1 and TRBJ1-3; a possible D gene is TRBD1 (6 bases). Germline CDR1 is MNHNS and CDR2 is SASEGT. The CDR3 loop spans 14 amino acids. V lost 1 base and J 2 bases, leaving 6 bases between the germline ends. The CDR3 bases are TGTGCCAGCAGTGAAGGGACAGCTGGAAACACCATATATTTT. Translated: CASSEGTAGNTIYF.

The chain uses TRBV11-3 and TRBJ1-2; TRBD1 might be the D (6 bases). The CDR3 has 18 residues. In germline, CDR1 is SGHNT, CDR2 YENEEA. Trimming cost V 0 bases and J 4 bases, with 21 bases left between them. CDR3 nucleotides: TGTGCCAGCAGCTTAGATCCCGGGGGGCGGGTCGAGGGCTATGGCTACACCTTC. Translated: CASSLDPGGRVEGYGYTF.

V is TRBV7-2 and J is TRBJ2-4; 13 nucleotides line up with TRBD2. Trimming cost V 5 bases and J 6 bases; bases outside gene matches: 4. The germline V gene has CDR1 SGHTA and CDR2 FQGNSA. The CDR3 sequence is 15 residues long. CDR3 sequence: CASSNRLAGGNIQYF. In DNA, the CDR3 is TGTGCCAGCAGCAACAGACTAGCGGGAGGAAACATTCAGTACTTC.

The chain carries TRBV29-1 and TRBJ2-7; 9 bases are a match to TRBD2. The CDR3 spans 16 residues. Germline loops: CDR1 SQVTM, CDR2 ANQGSEA. V lost 6 bases and J lost 2; bases outside the gene matches: 14. The CDR3 nucleotides read TGCAGCGTCCCCAGGGCTAGCGGGAATGCTGCCTACGAGCAGTACTTC. It specifies CSVPRASGNAAYEQYF.

The chain combines TRBV9 with TRBJ2-4, with 9 bases that match TRBD1. The length of the CDR3 is 16 residues. The ends lost 0 bases at V and 3 bases at J; junction bases unmatched: 4. Germline loops: CDR1 SGDLS, CDR2 YYNGEE. CDR3 residues: CASSVEGQGVKNIQYF. In nucleotides, the CDR3 is TGTGCCAGCAGCGTAGAGGGACAGGGAGTCAAAAACATTCAGTACTTC.

The chain combines TRBV28 with TRBJ2-1; D remains ambiguous. The CDR3 consists of 12 residues. V was cut by 6 bases and J by 5 bases, with 8 bases left in between. Germline-derived CDR1 and CDR2 are MDHEN and SYDVKM. The CDR3 loop reads CASRTGDNEQFF. CDR3 DNA: TGTGCCAGCAGGACGGGTGACAATGAGCAGTTCTTC. Combining the CDR3 with reference TRBV28 and TRBJ2-1 gives the whole variable domain DVKVTQSSRYLVKRTGEKVFLECVQDMDHENMFWYRQDPGLGLRLIYFSYDVKMKEKGDIPEGYSVSREKKERFSLILESASTNQTSMYLCASRTGDNEQFFGPGTRLTVL.

The chain employs TRBV5-1 and TRBJ2-3; 7 bases are a match to TRBD2. Trimming took 0 bases from V and 4 from J; bases not matched to a gene: 2. The CDR3 has 14 residues. From germline, CDR1 is SGHRS and CDR2 YFSETQ. The CDR3 spells CASSLGGRADTQYF. Written as DNA, the CDR3 is TGCGCCAGCAGCTTGGGAGGGAGGGCAGATACGCAGTATTTT.

Only one count was recorded for this clone. V and J are TRBV2 and TRBJ2-3; possibly TRBD2 for D (6 bases). This CDR3 has 14 amino acids. Trimming cost V 4 bases and J 1 base, with 9 bases left between them. CDR1 is SNHLY and CDR2 is FYNNEI in the germline V gene. CDR3: CASSVTSGTDTQYF. In DNA form, the CDR3 reads TGTGCCAGCAGTGTGACTAGTGGCACAGATACGCAGTATTTT.

This chain uses TRBV5-1 with TRBJ2-1; 9 bases match TRBD2. The CDR3 length is 16 residues. Germline CDR1 and CDR2: SGHRS and YFSETQ. Trimming took 0 bases from V and 7 from J; bases not matched to a gene: 8. The CDR3 DNA reads TGCGCCAGCAGCTTGGTGGCGGGAGGGAGAGGAAATGAGCAGTTCTTC. As protein: CASSLVAGGRGNEQFF.

This rearrangement joins TRBV28 to TRBJ1-6; no clear D gene. CDR3 size: 14 residues. The V and J ends lost 2 bases and 4 bases respectively, with 6 bases between them. The germline V gene encodes CDR1 MDHEN and CDR2 SYDVKM. CDR3: CASSLQIYNSPLHF. CDR3 nucleotide sequence: TGTGCCAGCAGTTTACAGATTTATAATTCACCCCTCCACTTT.

The chain links TRBV5-6 to TRBJ1-2; a weak D match, TRBD1 (6 bases). This CDR3 region has 16 residues. Germline lookup yields CDR1 SGHDT and CDR2 YYEEEE. V was trimmed by 4 bases and J by 3 bases, leaving 19 bases between them. CDR3 DNA sequence: TGTGCCAGCAGCCCCCTATCGGGACAAAGGTACTATGGCTACACCTTC. The encoded protein is CASSPLSGQRYYGYTF.

The chain joins TRBV6-1 to TRBJ1-5, with 8 bases fitting TRBD1. Germline V gene data show CDR1 as MNHNS and CDR2 as SASEGT. Losses at the gene ends were 6 bases for V and 6 bases for J; bases not matched to a gene: 10. The CDR3 runs to 15 residues. CDR3 loop: CASSPQGELGQPQHF. CDR3 nucleotide sequence: TGTGCCAGCAGCCCACAGGGGGAGCTAGGTCAGCCCCAGCATTTT.

The rearrangement uses TRBV19 and TRBJ1-6, with D tentatively TRBD1 (6 bases). The germline V and J ends were trimmed by 9 bases and 5 bases, with 20 bases remaining between them. The germline V gene has CDR1 LNHDA and CDR2 SQIVND (reference sequence). The CDR3 spans 16 residues. The CDR3 nucleotides read TGTGCCAGCACCCGCAGGGGTCAGAGGAATAATTCACCCCTCCACTTT. Protein sequence: CASTRRGQRNNSPLHF.

On this clone: An end of the junction differs from the germline gene, which may be a read error. V gene TRBV7-9 combines with J gene TRBJ2-1, with 9 positions matching TRBD1. Germline loops: CDR1 SEHNR, CDR2 FQNEAQ (reference sequence). This CDR3 is built from 12 residues. In DNA, the CDR3 is TGTGCCAGCAGCTACGTGGGGGACAGGGTCCTCTTC. It translates to CASSYVGDRVLF.

The V gene is TRBV9, the J gene TRBJ2-6; D may be TRBD2 (5 bases). V lost 0 bases to trimming and J lost 0 bases, with 10 bases between them. The CDR3 has 17 residues. Germline loops: CDR1 SGDLS, CDR2 YYNGEE. The CDR3 DNA sequence: TGTGCCAGCAGCGTAGGCGGAGGACCCTCTGGGGCCAACGTCCTGACTTTC. Translation gives CASSVGGGPSGANVLTF. The whole variable domain, remainder taken from reference TRBV9 and TRBJ2-6, is DSGVTQTPKHLITATGQRVTLRCSPRSGDLSVYWYQQSLDQGLQFLIQYYNGEERAKGNILERFSAQQFPDLHSELNLSSLELGDSALYFCASSVGGGPSGANVLTFGAGSRLTVL.

CDR3 nucleotides: TGTGCCAGCAGTTTAAGGGCCACGGCAGGGGTGAGCACCGGGGAGCTGTTTTTT. This gives the protein CASSLRATAGVSTGELFF. The rearrangement links TRBV27 to TRBJ2-2; D is possibly TRBD1 (6 bases). V was trimmed by 2 bases and J by 4 bases, leaving 20 bases between them. The CDR3 has 18 amino acids. From germline, CDR1 is MNHEY and CDR2 SMNVEV (reference sequence).

The chain employs TRBV6-1 and TRBJ1-2, with 11 bases that match TRBD1. V lost 3 bases and J lost 6; bases outside the gene matches: 9. This CDR3 is 16 amino acids long. Germline V gives CDR1 MNHNS, CDR2 SASEGT. CDR3 DNA: TGTGCCAGCAGTGAGGGGTATGGACAGGGGGCCGATGGCTACACCTTC. It translates to CASSEGYGQGADGYTF.